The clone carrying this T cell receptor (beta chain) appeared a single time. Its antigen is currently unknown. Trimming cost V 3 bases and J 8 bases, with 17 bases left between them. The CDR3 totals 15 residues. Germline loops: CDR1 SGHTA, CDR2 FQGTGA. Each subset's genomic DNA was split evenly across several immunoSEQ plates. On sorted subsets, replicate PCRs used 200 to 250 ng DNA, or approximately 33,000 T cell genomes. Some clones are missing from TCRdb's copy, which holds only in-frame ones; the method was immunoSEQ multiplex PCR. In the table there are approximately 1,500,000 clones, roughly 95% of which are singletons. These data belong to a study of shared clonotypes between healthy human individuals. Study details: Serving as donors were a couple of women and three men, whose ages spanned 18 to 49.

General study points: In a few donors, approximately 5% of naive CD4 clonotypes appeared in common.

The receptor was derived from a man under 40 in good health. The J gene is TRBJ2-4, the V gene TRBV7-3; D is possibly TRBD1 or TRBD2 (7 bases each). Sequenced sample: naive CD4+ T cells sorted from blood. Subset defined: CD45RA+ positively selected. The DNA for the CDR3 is TGTGCCAGCAGCTTTCAGGGGGGGCGACGGGACATTCAGTACTTC. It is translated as CASSFQGGRRDIQYF.